One sample yielded the 15 T cell receptor beta chains listed below, sequenced in a study of blood T cells in healthy people across ages. Primers used in a second PCR of about 6 to 12 cycles were a sample-barcoded 5' primer and a J-beta primer mix. TCRdb re-analysed the 5' RACE reads in MiXCR, keeping a single row per CDR3 protein. This repertoire shows about 1.5 million distinct CDR3 sequences, approximately 40% found once; its top ten account for roughly 7.7%. The sample was blood. All receptors come from a woman aged 18-35 years in good health.

Comment on this clonotype: At one end, the junction sequence differs from germline, possibly due to a read error. This chain links TRBV6-1 with TRBJ1-5; D is unclear. CDR1 and CDR2 from the germline V gene are MNHNS and SASEGT. The CDR3 spans 17 residues. The CDR3 DNA sequence: TGTGCCGGCAGTGAAGTAAACAGAATATATAGCAATCAGCCCCAGCATTTT. Protein sequence: CAGSEVNRIYSNQPQHF.

This clonotype was recorded many times. The chain combines TRBV27 with TRBJ1-2, with D unresolved. The length of the CDR3 is 15 residues. CDR1 and CDR2 from the germline V gene are MNHEY and SMNVEV (reference sequence). V gave up 3 bases and J gave up 4 bases, with 15 bases separating them. The DNA for the CDR3 is TGTGCCAGCAGTTTGAACGACCCCGGGGTCTATGGCTACACCTTC. Protein: CASSLNDPGVYGYTF.

This chain links TRBV7-9 with TRBJ2-3, with 8 bases that match TRBD2. Germline V CDR1 and CDR2: SEHNR, FQNEAQ (reference sequence). The J segment lost 2 bases and the V segment lost 6 bases, leaving 16 bases of the junction unmatched. The CDR3 is made up of 18 amino acids. CDR3 nucleotides: TGTGCCAGCAGGGATGGGCAGCGGGAGAATCCCGACACAGATACGCAGTATTTT. Translated: CASRDGQRENPDTDTQYF.

In this sample, this clonotype turned up a few times. The CDR3, as DNA: TGCGCCAGCAGCCAAGTTACCTCACCCAATGAAAAACTGTTTTTT. This encodes CASSQVTSPNEKLFF. V usage is TRBV4-1 and J usage is TRBJ1-4; D is uncertain. V lost 1 base to trimming and J lost 5 bases, with 11 bases between them. The CDR3 has 15 amino acids. Germline V gene lookup returns CDR1 MGHRA and CDR2 YSYEKL.

This clonotype was detected many times. V gene TRBV29-1 combines with J gene TRBJ2-7, with unresolved D. This CDR3 spans 12 amino acids. The V gene lost 3 bases and the J gene lost 7 bases, with 13 bases spanning the gap. Germline CDR1 SQVTM, CDR2 ANQGSEA. The CDR3 DNA follows: TGCAGCGTTGATTTCACCGGCGGAGAGCAGTACTTC. Its protein product is CSVDFTGGEQYF.

V usage is TRBV28 and J usage is TRBJ2-1; 14 bases are a match to TRBD2. CDR3 size: 19 residues. CDR1 is MDHEN, CDR2 SYDVKM, per germline. V was pared by 2 bases and J by 6 bases, with 12 bases of the junction left unmatched. CDR3 protein: CASSLILEGLAGAPNEQFF. The CDR3 coding sequence is TGTGCCAGCAGTTTAATCCTTGAGGGACTAGCGGGGGCCCCCAATGAGCAGTTCTTC.

The chain recombines TRBV7-9 with TRBJ2-7; 7 nucleotides line up with TRBD1. Losses at the gene ends were 10 bases for V and 4 bases for J; bases not matched to a gene: 13. The CDR3 runs 14 residues. Per germline, CDR1 SEHNR and CDR2 FQNEAQ (reference sequence). The CDR3 region has the DNA TGTGCCACCATGCAGGACCAGGGGGTTTACGAGCAGTACTTC. Protein product: CATMQDQGVYEQYF.

There are many counts of this clonotype. The rearrangement joins TRBV7-2 to TRBJ2-1, with unresolved D. CDR3 length equals 13 residues. The germline V and J ends were trimmed by 3 bases and 4 bases, with 7 bases remaining between them. Germline CDR1 and CDR2: SGHTA and FQGNSA. The CDR3 bases are TGTGCCAGCAGCTTGGAAGTTTACAATGAGCAGTTCTTC. This codes for CASSLEVYNEQFF.

This clonotype showed up just a few times. The chain uses TRBV4-1 and TRBJ2-7; 9 nucleotides agree with TRBD2. CDR1 is MGHRA, CDR2 YSYEKL, per germline. The V and J ends lost 2 bases and 5 bases, in that order; junction bases with no gene match: 7. This CDR3 is 15 amino acids long. CDR3 residues: CASSQSGLAGNEQYF. The CDR3 DNA reads as TGCGCCAGCAGCCAATCCGGGCTAGCGGGAAACGAGCAGTACTTC.

The chain couples TRBV4-1 to TRBJ2-6; D unresolved. CDR3 length: 16 amino acids. V was trimmed by 0 bases and J by 5 bases, leaving 11 bases between them. The germline V gene has CDR1 MGHRA and CDR2 YSYEKL. In DNA, the CDR3 is TGCGCCAGCAGCCAAGAAGGGTTAGGTAGGGCCAACGTCCTGACTTTC. This sequence encodes CASSQEGLGRANVLTF.

This chain joins TRBV5-1 and TRBJ2-1; either TRBD1 or TRBD2 may supply D (6 bases each). CDR1 and CDR2 (germline): SGHRS, YFSETQ. Trimming cost V 0 bases and J 7 bases, with 11 bases left between them. The CDR3 is 14 amino acids. The CDR3 loop reads CASSLGGAWNEQFF. The DNA of the CDR3 is TGCGCCAGCAGCTTGGGGGGGGCGTGGAATGAGCAGTTCTTC. The full variable domain, rest sourced from reference TRBV5-1 and TRBJ2-1, is KAGVTQTPRYLIKTRGQQVTLSCSPISGHRSVSWYQQTPGQGLQFLFEYFSETQRNKGNFPGRFSGRQFSNSRSEMNVSTLELGDSALYLCASSLGGAWNEQFFGPGTRLTVL.

The V gene is TRBV5-1, the J gene TRBJ1-5; D is perhaps TRBD1 (6 bases). The V gene lost 0 bases and the J gene lost 2 bases, with 12 bases spanning the gap. Looked up from germline, CDR1 is SGHRS and CDR2 is YFSETQ. This CDR3 is built from 16 residues. The CDR3 sequence: CASSLEGGNGNQPQHF. The CDR3 bases are TGCGCCAGCAGCTTGGAAGGGGGGAACGGCAATCAGCCCCAGCATTTT.

This clonotype was detected only a few times. The rearrangement uses TRBV5-1 and TRBJ2-7, with 11 bases aligning to TRBD1. Near its end, the DNA agrees better with TRBJ2-5, so the J call may be wrong. The CDR3 loop spans 16 amino acids. Germline V gene data show CDR1 as SGHRS and CDR2 as YFSETQ. The CDR3 protein is CASSLAGTGGSETQYF. The CDR3 bases are TGCGCCAGCAGCTTGGCCGGGACAGGGGGTTCGGAGACCCAGTACTTC.

The genes are TRBV20-1 and TRBJ2-3; perhaps TRBD1 as D (6 bases). Trimming pared 6 bases from V and 1 base from J, leaving 11 bases between. From germline, CDR1 is DFQATT and CDR2 SNEGSKA (reference sequence). The CDR3 is 13 amino acids. CDR3 region: CSAIQGGTDTQYF. CDR3 DNA sequence: TGCAGTGCCATACAGGGTGGCACAGATACGCAGTATTTT.

The chain couples TRBV6-5 to TRBJ2-7; D gene unclear. The CDR3 is 15 residues long. With 2 bases removed from V and 4 bases from J, the gap between germline ends came to 15 bases. Germline CDR1 reads MNHEY; CDR2 reads SVGAGI. The CDR3 sequence: CASSYGQPSQYEQYF. CDR3 in DNA: TGTGCCAGCAGTTACGGGCAGCCCAGTCAATACGAGCAGTACTTC.